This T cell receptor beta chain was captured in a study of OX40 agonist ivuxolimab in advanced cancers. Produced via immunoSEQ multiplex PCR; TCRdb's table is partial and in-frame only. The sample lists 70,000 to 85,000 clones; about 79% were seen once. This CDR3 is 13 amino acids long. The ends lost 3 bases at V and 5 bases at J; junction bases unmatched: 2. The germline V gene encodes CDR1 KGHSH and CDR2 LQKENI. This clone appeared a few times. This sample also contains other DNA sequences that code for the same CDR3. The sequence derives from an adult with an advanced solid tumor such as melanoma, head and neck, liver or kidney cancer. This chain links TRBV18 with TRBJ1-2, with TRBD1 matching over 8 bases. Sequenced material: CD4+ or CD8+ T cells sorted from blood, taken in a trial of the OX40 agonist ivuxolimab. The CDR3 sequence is CASSPDRVYGYTF. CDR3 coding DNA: TGTGCCAGCTCACCGGACAGGGTGTATGGCTACACCTTC.